One sample yielded the 15 T cell receptor beta chains listed below, sequenced in a study of tumor and adjacent non-tumor tissue in lung cancer. TCRbeta libraries were built with three rounds of nested PCR, modified from ARM-PCR. TCRdb fed the multiplex PCR reads into MiXCR, producing one record per CDR3 protein. The table includes about 110,000 distinct CDR3 sequences, 60% to 80% detected once. No cell sorting was done before RNA was extracted from the tissue. More than 3 cm separated this lung sample from the edge of the tumor. The material sequenced was distant non-tumor lung tissue. These receptors were collected from a man between 60 and 75 years old with non-small cell lung cancer.

There are a few counts of this clonotype. A much bigger clone sits one base away, suggesting this may be a read error. The chain is built from TRBV5-4 and TRBJ2-2; unclear D gene. The CDR3 runs to 17 residues. Per the germline V gene, CDR1 is SGHNT and CDR2 is YYREEE (reference sequence). The chain's CDR3 is CTSSPRRDVVNTGELFF. The CDR3 DNA follows: TGTACCAGCAGTCCCCGCCGTGACGTGGTGAACACCGGGGAGCTGTTTTTT.

Note on this clonotype: At one end, the junction sequence differs from germline, possibly due to a read error. V gene TRBV6-6 combines with J gene TRBJ2-3, with a tentative D call TRBD1 (5 bases). This CDR3 is built from 14 residues. Per the germline V gene, CDR1 is MNHNY and CDR2 is SVGAGI (reference sequence). The CDR3 loop is CDSRARGGTDTQYF. DNA of the CDR3: TGTGACAGCAGGGCAAGGGGTGGTACAGATACGCAGTATTTT.

Notes on this clonotype: The CDR3 ends on some other residue instead of the conserved phenylalanine or tryptophan, so this is likely a read error. The genes are TRBV29-1 and TRBJ2-3; TRBD2 matches 10 bases. Germline CDR1 and CDR2: SQVTM and ANQGSEA. After removal of 4 bases from V and 8 bases from J, the junction contained 9 bases not matched to a gene. The CDR3 totals 14 residues. The CDR3 DNA reads as TGCAGCGTTGGGACTAGCGGTACTACGGGTACGCAGTATCTT. Translating gives CSVGTSGTTGTQYL.

Points on this clonotype: Its ends do not fully match the called genes, so a read error is possible. The DNA for the CDR3 is TGTGCCATCAGCTTGTGGACCGGGGAGCTCTTTTTT. Protein: CAISLWTGELFF. This sequence joins TRBV5-4 and TRBJ2-2, with D possibly being TRBD2 (5 bases). Germline assignment: CDR1 SGHNT and CDR2 YYREEE (reference sequence). This CDR3 comprises 12 residues.

This clonotype was picked up a small number of times. The rearrangement joins TRBV25-1 to TRBJ1-5; 7 nucleotides line up with TRBD1. CDR3 size: 14 residues. Germline V lookup: CDR1 MGHDK, CDR2 SYGVNS. J lost 6 bases, V lost 4 bases, and 6 bases had no gene match. In DNA, the CDR3 is TGTGCCAGCAGTGCACTACAGGGGAGTCAGCCCCAGCATTTT. This sequence encodes CASSALQGSQPQHF.

For this clonotype: The junction departs from the called germline gene at one end, perhaps through a read error. The rearrangement joins TRBV4-2 to TRBJ2-7; D gene ambiguous. Germline lookup yields CDR1 LGHNA and CDR2 YNFKEQ. The CDR3 loop spans 14 amino acids. The CDR3 here is CTSSQLSWRYEQHF. As DNA, the CDR3 is TGTACCAGCAGCCAACTTAGCTGGAGATACGAGCAGCACTTC.

A word on this clonotype: Germline is not matched at one junction end, which may reflect a read error. The V and J genes are TRBV11-2 and TRBJ2-1; D remains ambiguous. Germline CDR1 is SGHAT and CDR2 is FQNNGV. This CDR3 contains 13 residues. The CDR3 region has the DNA TGTGCTAGCAGCTTAGATTCGCTCATTGAGCAGTTCTTC. Translated, it gives CASSLDSLIEQFF.

This clonotype was seen only once. Compared with germline, one end of the junction differs, possibly owing to a read error. J is TRBJ2-7 and V is TRBV29-1, with 11 bases aligning to TRBD2. CDR1 and CDR2 (germline): SQVTM, ANQGSEA. This CDR3 has 15 amino acids. The CDR3 DNA follows: TGCAGCGTTGAGGGTCTAGCGGGAGGAACCTACGAGCACTACTTC. Translating it yields CSVEGLAGGTYEHYF.

This clonotype occurred many times. The junction and the germline gene differ at one end; a read error may be behind it. The J gene is TRBJ2-7, the V gene TRBV10-2; TRBD2 agrees at 7 bases. Per the germline V gene, CDR1 is WSHSY and CDR2 is SAAADI. The CDR3 covers 15 residues. CDR3 region: CASTPGQGGNYERYF. CDR3 bases: TGCGCCAGCACCCCTGGGCAGGGAGGGAACTACGAGCGGTACTTC.

V gene TRBV29-1 combines with J gene TRBJ2-1; D is tentatively TRBD1 or TRBD2 (5 bases each). This CDR3 is built from 14 residues. CDR1 is SQVTM, CDR2 ANQGSEA, per germline. Trimming shortened V by 3 bases and J by 8 bases, and 17 bases separated the two germline ends. The CDR3 protein is CSVDGTGWPHEQFF. CDR3 nucleotides: TGCAGCGTTGACGGGACGGGGTGGCCCCATGAGCAGTTCTTC.

Points on this clonotype: At one of its ends the junction is not consistent with the germline gene, which may arise from a read error. CDR3 sequence (DNA): TGCGCCAGCAGTACAGCGGGGGAGTGCACAGATACGCAGTATTTT. Residues: CASSTAGECTDTQYF. The rearrangement joins TRBV25-1 to TRBJ2-3; 8 bases line up with TRBD2. The CDR3 runs 15 residues. CDR1 and CDR2 (germline): MGHDK, SYGVNS. The full variable domain, completed using reference TRBV25-1 and TRBJ2-3, is EADIYQTPRYLVIGTGKKITLECSQTMGHDKMYWYQQDPGMELHLIHYSYGVNSTEKGDLSSESTVSRIRTEHFPLTLESARPSHTSQYLCASSTAGECTDTQYFGPGTRLTVL.

On this clonotype: Germline and junction disagree at one end, which may indicate a read error. The chain recombines TRBV4-1 with TRBJ2-1; D is uncertain. The germline CDR1 and CDR2 sequences are MGHRA and YSYEKL. CDR3 length equals 17 residues. The CDR3 DNA is TGCGCCAGCAGCCAAGATGTAGGTCTGACGCTAGGCAATAAGCAGTCCTTC. Protein product: CASSQDVGLTLGNKQSF.

Comments on this clonotype: A read error is possible here, since a much larger clone lies one base away. CDR3 nucleotides: TGTGCCAGCAGTGAATCCCGGACTGGAAACATCATATATTTT. Translation gives CASSESRTGNIIYF. This chain uses TRBV6-1 with TRBJ1-3, with unresolved D. The germline V gene has CDR1 MNHNS and CDR2 SASEGT. This CDR3 is 14 amino acids long.

Remarks on this clonotype: The junction does not match germline at one end; this may be a read error. The gene calls are TRBV4-3 and TRBJ2-1; 7 bases are a match to TRBD1. CDR3 length: 13 residues. Germline V gene lookup returns CDR1 LGHNA and CDR2 YSLEER. DNA of the CDR3: TGCGCCAGCAGCCCGAGAGGGGGCGATGAGCAGTTATTC. It translates to CASSPRGGDEQLF.

The gene calls are TRBV6-1 and TRBJ1-5; maybe TRBD1 (5 bases). CDR1 and CDR2 from the germline V gene are MNHNS and SASEGT. Between the trimmed V and J ends, which lost 0 bases and 7 bases, there was a span of 10 bases. CDR3 length: 14 amino acids. DNA for the CDR3: TGTGCCAGCAGTGAAGCAACCCGGGGGCAGCCCCAGCATTTT. It yields the protein CASSEATRGQPQHF.